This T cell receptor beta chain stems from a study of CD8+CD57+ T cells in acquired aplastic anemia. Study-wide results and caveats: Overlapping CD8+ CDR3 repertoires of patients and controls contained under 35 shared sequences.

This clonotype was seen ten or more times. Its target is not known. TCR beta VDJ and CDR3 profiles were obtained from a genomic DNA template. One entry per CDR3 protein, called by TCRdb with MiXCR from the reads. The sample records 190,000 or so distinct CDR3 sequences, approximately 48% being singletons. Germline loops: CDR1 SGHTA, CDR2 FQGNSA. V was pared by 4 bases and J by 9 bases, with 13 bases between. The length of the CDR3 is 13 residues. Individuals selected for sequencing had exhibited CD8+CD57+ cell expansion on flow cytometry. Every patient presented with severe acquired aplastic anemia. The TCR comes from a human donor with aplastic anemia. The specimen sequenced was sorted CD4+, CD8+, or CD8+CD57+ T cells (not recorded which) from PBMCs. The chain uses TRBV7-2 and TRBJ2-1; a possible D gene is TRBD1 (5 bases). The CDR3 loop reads CASSSRAQGEQFF. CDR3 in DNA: TGTGCCAGCAGCTCCCGGGCCCAGGGTGAGCAGTTCTTC.